The source of this T cell receptor (beta chain) is a study of blood T cells in healthy people across ages. Each individual donor underwent a draw of approximately 9.6 milliliters of peripheral blood. RNA extraction gave at least 6 micrograms of total RNA per sample. Sample-barcoded 5' priming and a J-beta primer mix drove a second PCR of roughly 6 to 12 cycles. MiXCR was run by TCRdb on the 5' RACE reads, yielding one entry per CDR3 protein. The repertoire holds 650,000 to 1,000,000 distinct CDR3 sequences, with roughly 35% as singletons. Concerning this clonotype: A read error may produce the germline difference seen at one junction end.

What was sequenced was blood. The TCR comes from a man aged 18 to 29 in good health.

The CDR3 here is CASSLFRGSDTGAFF. CDR3 coding DNA: TGTGCCAGCAGCCTCTTCAGGGGTTCAGACACTGGAGCTTTCTTT. The chain carries TRBV3-1 and TRBJ1-1; D is perhaps TRBD1 (6 bases). Germline V gene sequence: CDR1 LGHDT, CDR2 YNNKEL (reference sequence). CDR3 length: 15 amino acids. Full variable domain (outside the CDR3, taken from reference TRBV3-1 and TRBJ1-1): DTAVSQTPKYLVTQMGNDKSIKCEQNLGHDTMYWYKQDSKKFLKIMFSYNNKELIINETVPNRFSPKSPDKAHLNLHINSLELGDSAVYFCASSLFRGSDTGAFFGQGTRLTVV.